This T cell receptor beta chain was found in a study of OX40 agonist ivuxolimab in advanced cancers. Study-level information: Every 2 weeks, ivuxolimab was infused into the patients intravenously at between 0.01 and 10 mg/kg. People in dose escalation had one of these cancers: hepatocellular carcinoma, melanoma, renal cell or head and neck cancer.

Libraries were prepared by immunoSEQ multiplex PCR; TCRdb keeps only in-frame clonotypes and omits some of them. There are tens of thousands of clones in the sample; 84% occur only once, and around 1.1% lies in the top ten. CDR3 length: 15 amino acids. CDR1 and CDR2 (germline): SGHTA, FQGNSA. The chain recombines TRBV7-2 with TRBJ2-5, with TRBD2 matching 11 bases. With the DNA end fitting TRBJ2-7 better, the J assignment may be wrong. This sample comprised CD4+ or CD8+ T cells sorted from blood, obtained in a trial of the OX40 agonist ivuxolimab. The sequence derives from an adult with an advanced solid tumor such as melanoma, head and neck, liver or kidney cancer. The CDR3 reads CASSPRLAGRYEQYF. CDR3 nucleotide sequence: TGTGCCAGCAGCCCCCGACTAGCGGGGCGGTACGAGCAGTACTTC.